A selection of T cell receptor beta chains follows, all from one sample in a study of T cell responses to AZD1222 COVID-19 vaccine. Using immunoSEQ multiplex PCR, the repertoire was profiled, and TCRdb retains in-frame clones only, with some absent. The sample lists about 150,000 clones, more than 85% occurring once. The sequences come from peripheral blood, collected 28 days after the second AZD1222 dose. The receptors were gathered from an adult who received the AZD1222 COVID-19 vaccine. Both conserved end residues are part of each CDR3. A D gene is named only where the DNA matches it firmly. Some rows have no size entry. The others give once, few or many, or a class for an expanded clone.

TRBJ2-7 | - | once | TRBV15 | 12 | TGTGCCACCAGCAGAGATCTGGGGGAGCAGTACTTC | CATSRDLGEQYF
TRBJ2-7 | TRBD2 | - | TRBV4-1 | 18 | TGCGCCAGCAGCCAAGAGGGACCCTTAGCGGGAATCTCCTACGAGCAGTACTTC | CASSQEGPLAGISYEQYF
TRBJ2-7 | TRBD2 | - | TRBV11-3 | 17 | TGTGCCAGCAGCTTAGATGGGTTACCTAGCGGGACCTACGAGCAGTACTTC | CASSLDGLPSGTYEQYF
TRBJ2-5 | - | - | TRBV27 | 15 | TGTGCCAGCATTCTACCGGGGCACATCCCCGAGACCCAGTACTTC | CASILPGHIPETQYF
TRBJ2-7 | - | - | TRBV7-6 | 14 | TGTGCCAGCAGCGAGGTCGGGAAACCCTACGAGCAGTACTTC | CASSEVGKPYEQYF
TRBJ1-2 | - | - | TRBV6-1 | 18 | TGTGCCAGCAGTGAACTCTTCGGGGTTCGAGGGACCAACTATGGCTACACCTTC | CASSELFGVRGTNYGYTF
TRBJ1-5 | - | - | TRBV7-6 | 14 | TGTGCCAGCAGCTTAAACAGGGAGGATCAGCCCCAGCATTTT | CASSLNREDQPQHF
TRBJ1-1 | - | - | TRBV30 | 13 | TGTGCCTGGAGCCTAGGGACGGGGACTGAAGCTTTCTTT | CAWSLGTGTEAFF
TRBJ2-7 | - | - | TRBV5-1 | 14 | TGCGCCAGCAGCTTGGAGGTACCCAGCTACGAGCAGTACTTC | CASSLEVPSYEQYF
TRBJ2-7 | - | - | TRBV18 | 15 | TGTGCCAGCTCATCCCAGGGAGGGGGAGCTTCCGAGCAGTACTTC | CASSSQGGGASEQYF
TRBJ1-3 | TRBD1 | - | TRBV11-2 | 15 | TGTGCCAGCAGCTCCCAGGGGGGCTTTGGAAACACCATATATTTT | CASSSQGGFGNTIYF
TRBJ2-1 | TRBD2 | few | TRBV11-2 | 15 | TGTGCCAGCAGCCCCCTTCGACTAGCGTCCAATGAGCAGTTCTTC | CASSPLRLASNEQFF
TRBJ1-2 | - | - | TRBV5-1 | 15 | TGCGCCAGCAGCTTGGGGCTGGACCCGGGCTATGGCTACACCTTC | CASSLGLDPGYGYTF
TRBJ2-5 | - | - | TRBV2 | 11 | TGTGCCAGCAGTGAAGGGGAGACCCAGTACTTC | CASSEGETQYF
TRBJ1-5 | TRBD1 | - | TRBV6-5 | 14 | TGTGCCAGCAGCCCGGGACAGGGATATCAGCCCCAGCATTTT | CASSPGQGYQPQHF
TRBJ2-7 | TRBD2 | - | TRBV28 | 16 | TGTGCCAGCAGTTTTGGGCAGCGGGAGGATACCTACGAGCAGTACTTC | CASSFGQREDTYEQYF
TRBJ2-1 | - | - | TRBV30 | 14 | TGTGCCTGGAGTGTTTGGCGGGGTTACAATGAGCAGTTCTTC | CAWSVWRGYNEQFF
TRBJ1-2 | - | - | TRBV29-1 | 12 | TGCAGCGTTGAAGATCAGACGGGTGGCTACACCTTC | CSVEDQTGGYTF
TRBJ2-7 | - | - | TRBV15 | 14 | TGTGCCACCAGAATCGGCCGAGACGCCGGGGAGCAGTACTTC | CATRIGRDAGEQYF
TRBJ1-5 | - | - | TRBV6-4 | 14 | TGTGCCAGCAGAACAGCTTATAGCAATCAGCCCCAGCATTTT | CASRTAYSNQPQHF
TRBJ2-7 | TRBD1 | - | TRBV2 | 14 | TGTGCCAGCAGTGTGGGGACAGCCTCCTACGAGCAGTACTTC | CASSVGTASYEQYF
TRBJ2-1 | TRBD2 | - | TRBV27 | 18 | TGTGCCAGCAGTCTGCGATACTCCGGGACTAGCGGGTCCTATGAGCAGTTCTTC | CASSLRYSGTSGSYEQFF
TRBJ2-1 | TRBD2 | - | TRBV2 | 13 | TGTGCCAAACGACTAGCGGGAGTAAATGAGCAGTTCTTC | CAKRLAGVNEQFF
TRBJ2-3 | - | - | TRBV9 | 15 | TGTGCCAGCAGCGTAGTCGCGGGTAACACAGATACGCAGTATTTT | CASSVVAGNTDTQYF
TRBJ2-3 | TRBD1 | - | TRBV7-2 | 17 | TGTGCCAGCAGCTTAAAGACAGGGTGGGCTGGCACAGATACGCAGTATTTT | CASSLKTGWAGTDTQYF
TRBJ1-6 | - | - | TRBV18 | 16 | TGTGCCAGCTCACCATACGGTCCCATAGGCGGTTCACCCCTCCACTTT | CASSPYGPIGGSPLHF
TRBJ2-3 | - | - | TRBV29-1 | 15 | TGCAGCGTTGAAGGCCGGTTAACAGGCACAGATACGCAGTATTTT | CSVEGRLTGTDTQYF
TRBJ2-7 | TRBD2 | once | TRBV14 | 12 | TGTGCCAGCAGGACTAGCGGCTACGAGCAGTACTTC | CASRTSGYEQYF
TRBJ2-1 | - | - | TRBV3-1/TRBV3-2 | 13 | TGTGCCAGCAGCCATCGGGGGTTAAATGAGCAGTTCTTC | CASSHRGLNEQFF
TRBJ1-5 | - | - | TRBV5-5 | 15 | TGTGCCAGCAGCTTCGTTTTATATAGACATCAGCCCCAGCATTTT | CASSFVLYRHQPQHF
TRBJ2-2 | - | few | TRBV19 | 16 | TGTGCCAGTAGTATCGGTCGTCCACGGAACACCGGGGAGCTGTTTTTT | CASSIGRPRNTGELFF
TRBJ1-5 | TRBD1 | few | TRBV2 | 15 | TGTGCCAGCCGACAGGGGGCGACGATCAATCAGCCCCAGCATTTT | CASRQGATINQPQHF
TRBJ2-7 | TRBD1 | once | TRBV11-3 | 14 | TGTGCCAGCAGCCTGACAGGGGTGTTCAACGAGCAGTACTTC | CASSLTGVFNEQYF
TRBJ2-7 | - | - | TRBV4-3 | 15 | TGCGCCAGCAGCCAAGCGGCGGCGGGACCCTACGAGCAGTACTTC | CASSQAAAGPYEQYF
TRBJ2-7 | - | - | TRBV27 | 13 | TGTGCCAGCAGTTTGGCTAGCGCCTACGAGCAGTACTTC | CASSLASAYEQYF
TRBJ2-5 | - | - | TRBV2 | 13 | TGTGCCACCAGAGCCGGCTCAACAGAGACCCAGTACTTC | CATRAGSTETQYF
TRBJ2-3 | - | - | TRBV7-2 | 13 | TGTGCCAGCAGCTTAGTTAGTGGCGATACGCAGTATTTT | CASSLVSGDTQYF
TRBJ1-6 | TRBD1 | - | TRBV27 | 17 | TGTGCCAGCAGTATCGGGGACAGGGGGCTCTATAATTCACCCCTCCACTTT | CASSIGDRGLYNSPLHF
TRBJ1-4 | - | - | TRBV3-1/TRBV3-2 | 15 | TGTGCCAGCAGCCAAGGAGCAGGGTCAGGCGAAAAACTGTTTTTT | CASSQGAGSGEKLFF
TRBJ1-4 | TRBD1 | - | TRBV24-1 | 13 | TGTGCCACCGCCACAGGGGGTAATGAAAAACTGTTTTTT | CATATGGNEKLFF
TRBJ2-1 | TRBD1 | once | TRBV12-5 | 15 | TGTGCTAGTGGTTTCAGCCCAGGGGGTAGGAATGAGCAGTTCTTC | CASGFSPGGRNEQFF
TRBJ1-1 | - | - | TRBV7-2 | 15 | TGTGCCAGCAGCGTGATCCGGGACATCAACACTGAAGCTTTCTTT | CASSVIRDINTEAFF
TRBJ2-1 | - | few | TRBV19 | 16 | TGTGCCAGTAGTGTGGGGGCGGGACACCCCTACAATGAGCAGTTCTTC | CASSVGAGHPYNEQFF
TRBJ2-7 | TRBD2 | - | TRBV19 | 16 | TGTGCCAGTAGTATACTAGCGGGAGGGCTAGGCTACGAGCAGTACTTC | CASSILAGGLGYEQYF
TRBJ1-4 | - | - | TRBV29-1 | 12 | TGCAGCGTTGAAGGGGGTCCAGGAAAACTGTTTTTT | CSVEGGPGKLFF
TRBJ1-1 | - | - | TRBV19 | 12 | TGTGCCAGTAGTATAGAACACACGGAAGCTTTCTTT | CASSIEHTEAFF
TRBJ2-7 | - | - | TRBV14 | 17 | TGTGCCAGCAGCCAGAAATTTCGGCGGGATCAGGGTTACGAGCAGTACTTC | CASSQKFRRDQGYEQYF
TRBJ2-7 | - | - | TRBV29-1 | 14 | TGCAGCGTAGGAGACGGAGCGGTCTCACGGGAGCAGTACTTC | CSVGDGAVSREQYF
TRBJ1-4 | - | - | TRBV4-3 | 15 | TGCGCCAGCAGCCAAGTGGAGGGGTTTAATGAAAAACTGTTTTTT | CASSQVEGFNEKLFF